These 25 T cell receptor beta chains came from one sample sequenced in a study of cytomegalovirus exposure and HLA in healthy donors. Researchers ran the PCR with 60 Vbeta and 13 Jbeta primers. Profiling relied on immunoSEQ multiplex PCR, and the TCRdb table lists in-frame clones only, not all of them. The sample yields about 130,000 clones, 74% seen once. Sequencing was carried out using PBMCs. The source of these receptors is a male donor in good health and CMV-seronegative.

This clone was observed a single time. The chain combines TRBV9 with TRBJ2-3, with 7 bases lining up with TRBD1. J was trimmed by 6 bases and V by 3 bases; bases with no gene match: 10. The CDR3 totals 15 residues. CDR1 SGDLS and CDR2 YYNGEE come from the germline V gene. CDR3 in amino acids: CASSALDRETDTQYF. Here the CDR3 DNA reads TGTGCCAGCAGCGCCCTCGACAGGGAGACGGATACGCAGTATTTT. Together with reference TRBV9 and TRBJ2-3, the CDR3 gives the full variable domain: DSGVTQTPKHLITATGQRVTLRCSPRSGDLSVYWYQQSLDQGLQFLIQYYNGEERAKGNILERFSAQQFPDLHSELNLSSLELGDSALYFCASSALDRETDTQYFGPGTRLTVL.

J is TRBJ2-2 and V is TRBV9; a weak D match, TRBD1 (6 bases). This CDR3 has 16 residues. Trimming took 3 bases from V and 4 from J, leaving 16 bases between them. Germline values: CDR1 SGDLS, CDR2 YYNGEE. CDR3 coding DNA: TGTGCCAGCAGCGCAGGGGCCACAGCCGGCACCGGGGAGCTGTTTTTT. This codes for CASSAGATAGTGELFF. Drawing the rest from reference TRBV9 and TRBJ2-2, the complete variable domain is DSGVTQTPKHLITATGQRVTLRCSPRSGDLSVYWYQQSLDQGLQFLIQYYNGEERAKGNILERFSAQQFPDLHSELNLSSLELGDSALYFCASSAGATAGTGELFFGEGSRLTVL.

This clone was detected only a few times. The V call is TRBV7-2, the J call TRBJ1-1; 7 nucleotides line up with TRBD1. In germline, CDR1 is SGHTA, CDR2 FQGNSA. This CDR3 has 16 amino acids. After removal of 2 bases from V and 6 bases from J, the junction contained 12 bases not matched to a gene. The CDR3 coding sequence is TGTGCCAGCAGCTTACCTCTGACAGGGTTCAGCGCTGAAGCTTTCTTT. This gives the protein CASSLPLTGFSAEAFF.

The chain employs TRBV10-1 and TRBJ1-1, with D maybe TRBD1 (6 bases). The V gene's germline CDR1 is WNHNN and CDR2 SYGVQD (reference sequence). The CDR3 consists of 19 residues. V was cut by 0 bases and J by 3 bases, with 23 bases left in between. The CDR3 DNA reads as TGCGCCAGCAGTGAGTCTATCAGTGACAGGCATTCCCCCTACACTGAAGCTTTCTTT. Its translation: CASSESISDRHSPYTEAFF.

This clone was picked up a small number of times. The DNA for the CDR3 is TGTGCCAGCAGTGAGGAGGGACAGGGTGACTACGAGCAGTACTTC. Protein product: CASSEEGQGDYEQYF. V gene TRBV2 combines with J gene TRBJ2-7, with 9 bases fitting TRBD1. Germline lookup yields CDR1 SNHLY and CDR2 FYNNEI. The CDR3 totals 15 residues. The V gene end was trimmed by 3 bases and the J gene end by 3 bases; junction bases not matched to a gene: 6.

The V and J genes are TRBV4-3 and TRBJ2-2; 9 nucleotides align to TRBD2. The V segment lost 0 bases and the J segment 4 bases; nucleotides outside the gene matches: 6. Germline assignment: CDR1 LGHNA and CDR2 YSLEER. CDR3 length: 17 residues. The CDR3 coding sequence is TGCGCCAGCAGCCAAGATCCCCCAGCGGGAGGCACCGGGGAGCTGTTTTTT. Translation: CASSQDPPAGGTGELFF.

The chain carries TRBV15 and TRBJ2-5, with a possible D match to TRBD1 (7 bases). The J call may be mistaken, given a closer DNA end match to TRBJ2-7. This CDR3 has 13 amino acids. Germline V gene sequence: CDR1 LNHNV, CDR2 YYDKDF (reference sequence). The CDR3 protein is CATSSHRGGEQYF. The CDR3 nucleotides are TGTGCCACCAGTAGCCACAGGGGAGGCGAGCAGTACTTC.

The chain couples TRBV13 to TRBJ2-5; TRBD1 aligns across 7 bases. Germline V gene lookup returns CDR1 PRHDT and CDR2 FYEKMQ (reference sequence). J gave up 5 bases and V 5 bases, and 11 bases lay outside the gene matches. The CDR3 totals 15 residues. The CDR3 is CASSPMDRTEETQYF. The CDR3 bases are TGTGCCAGCAGCCCAATGGACAGGACGGAGGAGACCCAGTACTTC. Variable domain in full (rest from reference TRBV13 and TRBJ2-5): AAGVIQSPRHLIKEKRETATLKCYPIPRHDTVYWYQQGPGQDPQFLISFYEKMQSDKGSIPDRFSAQQFSDYHSELNMSSLELGDSALYFCASSPMDRTEETQYFGPGTRLLVL.

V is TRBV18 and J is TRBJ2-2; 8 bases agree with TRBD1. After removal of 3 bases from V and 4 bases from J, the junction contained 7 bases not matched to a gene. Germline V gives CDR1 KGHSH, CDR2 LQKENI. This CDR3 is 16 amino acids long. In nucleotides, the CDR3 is TGTGCCAGCTCACCGTCCCGGGACAGGATCACCGGGGAGCTGTTTTTT. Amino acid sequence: CASSPSRDRITGELFF.

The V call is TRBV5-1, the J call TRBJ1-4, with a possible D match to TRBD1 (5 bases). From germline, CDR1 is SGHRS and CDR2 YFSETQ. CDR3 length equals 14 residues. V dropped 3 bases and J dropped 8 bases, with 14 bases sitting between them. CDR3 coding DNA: TGCGCCAGCAGCTCCGGGACTCCAAAAGAAAAACTGTTTTTT. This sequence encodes CASSSGTPKEKLFF.

The CDR3 here is CASSLEQLNYGYTF. DNA for the CDR3: TGTGCCAGCAGTTTGGAACAGCTTAACTATGGCTACACCTTC. This chain connects TRBV28 to TRBJ1-2; D gene unclear. The CDR3 is made up of 14 amino acids. Germline V gives CDR1 MDHEN, CDR2 SYDVKM. V was cut by 3 bases and J by 1 base, with 9 bases left in between.

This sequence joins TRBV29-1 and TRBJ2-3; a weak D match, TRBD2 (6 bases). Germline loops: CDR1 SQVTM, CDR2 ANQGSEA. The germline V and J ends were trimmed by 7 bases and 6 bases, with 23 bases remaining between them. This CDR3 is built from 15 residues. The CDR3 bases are TGCAGCGCCGTCGGAACTAGCCAGACTGGGGATACGCAGTATTTT. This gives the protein CSAVGTSQTGDTQYF.

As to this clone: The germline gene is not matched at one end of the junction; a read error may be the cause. This CDR3 reads CASSQDRRVTPLFF. CDR3 sequence (DNA): TGCGCTAGCAGCCAAGATCGGAGGGTGACACCCCTGTTTTTT. The rearrangement joins TRBV4-3 to TRBJ1-4; D not certain. The CDR3 is 14 amino acids. The germline CDR1 and CDR2 sequences are LGHNA and YSLEER.

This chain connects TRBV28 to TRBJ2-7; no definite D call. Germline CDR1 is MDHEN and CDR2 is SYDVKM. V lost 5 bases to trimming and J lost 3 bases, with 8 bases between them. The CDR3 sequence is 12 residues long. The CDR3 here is CASSRNNYEQYF. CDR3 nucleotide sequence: TGTGCCAGCAGTCGTAACAACTACGAGCAGTACTTC.

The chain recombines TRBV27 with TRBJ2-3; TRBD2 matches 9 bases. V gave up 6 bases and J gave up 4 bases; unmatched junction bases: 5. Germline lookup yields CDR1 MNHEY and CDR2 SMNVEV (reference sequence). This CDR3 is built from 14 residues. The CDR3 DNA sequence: TGTGCCAGCAGCAGGACTAGCGTACCAGATACGCAGTATTTT. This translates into CASSRTSVPDTQYF.

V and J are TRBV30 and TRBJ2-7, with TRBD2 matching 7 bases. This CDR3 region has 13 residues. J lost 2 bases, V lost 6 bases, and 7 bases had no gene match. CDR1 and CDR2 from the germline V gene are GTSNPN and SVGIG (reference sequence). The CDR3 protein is CACTGGSPYEQYF. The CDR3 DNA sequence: TGTGCCTGTACCGGCGGGAGTCCCTACGAGCAGTACTTC. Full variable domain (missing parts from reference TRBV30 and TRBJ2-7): SQTIHQWPATLVQPVGSPLSLECTVEGTSNPNLYWYRQAAGRGLQLLFYSVGIGQISSEVPQNLSASRPQDRQFILSSKKLLLSDSGFYLCACTGGSPYEQYFGPGTRLTVT.

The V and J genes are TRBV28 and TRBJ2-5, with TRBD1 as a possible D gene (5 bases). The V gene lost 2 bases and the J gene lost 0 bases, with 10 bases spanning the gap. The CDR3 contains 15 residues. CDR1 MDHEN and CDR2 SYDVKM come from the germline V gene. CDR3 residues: CASSLTSGYQETQYF. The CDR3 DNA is TGTGCCAGCAGTTTAACGTCAGGGTACCAAGAGACCCAGTACTTC.

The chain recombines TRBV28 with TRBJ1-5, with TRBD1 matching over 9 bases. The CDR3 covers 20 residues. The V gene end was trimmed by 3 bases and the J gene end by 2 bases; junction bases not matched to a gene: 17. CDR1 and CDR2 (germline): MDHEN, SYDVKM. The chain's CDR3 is CASSFQLDRGLLGGNQPQHF. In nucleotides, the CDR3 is TGTGCCAGCAGTTTTCAACTGGACAGGGGCCTACTGGGGGGCAATCAGCCCCAGCATTTT. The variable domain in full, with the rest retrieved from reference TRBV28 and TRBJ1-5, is DVKVTQSSRYLVKRTGEKVFLECVQDMDHENMFWYRQDPGLGLRLIYFSYDVKMKEKGDIPEGYSVSREKKERFSLILESASTNQTSMYLCASSFQLDRGLLGGNQPQHFGDGTRLSIL.

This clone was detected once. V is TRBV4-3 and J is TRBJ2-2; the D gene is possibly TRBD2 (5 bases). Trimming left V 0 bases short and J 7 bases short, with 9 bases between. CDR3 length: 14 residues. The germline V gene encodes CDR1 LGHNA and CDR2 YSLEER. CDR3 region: CASSQETSIGELFF. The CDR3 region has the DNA TGCGCCAGCAGCCAAGAAACTAGTATCGGGGAGCTGTTTTTT.

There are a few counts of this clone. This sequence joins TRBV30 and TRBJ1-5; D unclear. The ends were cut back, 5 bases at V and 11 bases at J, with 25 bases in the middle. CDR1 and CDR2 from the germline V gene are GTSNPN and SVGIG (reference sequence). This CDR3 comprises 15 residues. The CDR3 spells CAWGRTKGRGVAQHF. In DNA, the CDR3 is TGTGCCTGGGGACGGACTAAGGGCCGAGGAGTCGCCCAGCATTTT. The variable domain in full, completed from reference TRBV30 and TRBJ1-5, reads SQTIHQWPATLVQPVGSPLSLECTVEGTSNPNLYWYRQAAGRGLQLLFYSVGIGQISSEVPQNLSASRPQDRQFILSSKKLLLSDSGFYLCAWGRTKGRGVAQHFGDGTRLSIL.

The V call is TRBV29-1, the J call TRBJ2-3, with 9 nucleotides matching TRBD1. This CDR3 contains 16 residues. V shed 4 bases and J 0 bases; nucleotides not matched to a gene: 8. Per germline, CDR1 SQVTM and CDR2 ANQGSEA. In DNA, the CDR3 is TGCAGCGTTGTGACAGGGGGGACACCTAGCACAGATACGCAGTATTTT. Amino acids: CSVVTGGTPSTDTQYF.

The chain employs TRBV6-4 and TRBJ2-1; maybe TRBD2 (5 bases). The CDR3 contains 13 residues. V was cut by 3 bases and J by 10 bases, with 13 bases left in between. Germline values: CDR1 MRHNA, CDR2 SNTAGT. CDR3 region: CASSDTSAAEQFF. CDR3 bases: TGTGCCAGCAGTGATACATCAGCGGCCGAGCAGTTCTTC.

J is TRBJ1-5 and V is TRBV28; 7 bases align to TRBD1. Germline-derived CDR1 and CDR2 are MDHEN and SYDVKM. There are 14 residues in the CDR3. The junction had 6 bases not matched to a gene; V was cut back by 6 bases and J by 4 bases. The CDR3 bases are TGTGCCAGCAGCCCCCAGACAGGGAATCAGCCCCAGCATTTT. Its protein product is CASSPQTGNQPQHF.

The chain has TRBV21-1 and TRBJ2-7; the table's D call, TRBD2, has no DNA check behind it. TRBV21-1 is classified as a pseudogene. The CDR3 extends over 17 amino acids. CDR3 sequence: CASSNLDSLAGVGEQYF. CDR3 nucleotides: TGTGCCAGCAGCAATCTGGACAGCTTAGCGGGAGTGGGCGAGCAGTACTTC.

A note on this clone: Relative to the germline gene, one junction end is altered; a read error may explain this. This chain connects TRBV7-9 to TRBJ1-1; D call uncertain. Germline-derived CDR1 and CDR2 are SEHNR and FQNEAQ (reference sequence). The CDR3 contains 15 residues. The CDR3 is CSSSLAGGRPTEAFF. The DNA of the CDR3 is TGTTCCAGCAGCTTAGCGGGAGGGAGGCCCACTGAAGCTTTCTTT.